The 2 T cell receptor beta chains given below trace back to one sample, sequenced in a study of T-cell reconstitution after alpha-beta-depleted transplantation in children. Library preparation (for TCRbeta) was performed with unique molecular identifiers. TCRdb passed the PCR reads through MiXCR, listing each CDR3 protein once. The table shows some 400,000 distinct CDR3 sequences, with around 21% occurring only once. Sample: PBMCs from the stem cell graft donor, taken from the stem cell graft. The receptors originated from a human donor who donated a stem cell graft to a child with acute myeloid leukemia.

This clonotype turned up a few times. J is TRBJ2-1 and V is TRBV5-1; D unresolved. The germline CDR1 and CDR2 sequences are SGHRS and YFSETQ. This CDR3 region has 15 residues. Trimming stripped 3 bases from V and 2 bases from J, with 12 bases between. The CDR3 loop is CASSWSSGTYNEQFF. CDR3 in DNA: TGCGCCAGCAGCTGGTCTAGTGGAACCTACAATGAGCAGTTCTTC.

The CDR3 DNA sequence: TGTGCCAGCGTCCCAAGGGCGGGGGGAAACTACGAGCAGTACTTC. Translated, it gives CASVPRAGGNYEQYF. This rearrangement joins TRBV12-3 or TRBV12-4 to TRBJ2-7; 8 bases match TRBD2. The CDR3 spans 15 residues. With 8 bases clipped from V and 3 bases from J, the junction kept 12 bases outside the gene matches.